Listed below are T cell receptor beta chains from one sample, sequenced in a study of molecular identifiers for immune sequencing clone quantification. TCRdb re-called the PCR reads with MiXCR, one entry per CDR3 protein. The sample has 600,000 to 650,000 distinct CDR3 sequences, 20% seen once. The sample consisted of naive CD8+ T cells from blood, with Jurkat cell RNA spiked in. These receptors were obtained from a human donor in good health. Some libraries in this study had Jurkat cell RNA spiked in. Both conserved end residues are part of each CDR3. Fields, in order: V gene, D gene, clone size, J gene, CDR3 DNA, CDR3 protein. D genes are given only for firm matches. Clone size is not always given. Where it is, it says once, few, many or a class for expanded clones.

V: TRBV13
D: TRBD2
size: many
J: TRBJ2-5
DNA: TGTGCCAGCAGCGTGCGACTAGCGGGAGCTGGTTTGGAGACCCAGTACTTC
CDR3: CASSVRLAGAGLETQYF

V: TRBV7-6
D: TRBD2
size: once
J: TRBJ2-5
DNA: TGTGCCAGCAGCGCGGTTAGCGGGAGTGGGGAGACCCAGTACTTC
CDR3: CASSAVSGSGETQYF

V: TRBV20-1
D: -
size: few
J: TRBJ1-1
DNA: TGCAGTGCTCTGGTGACGAACACTGAAGCTTTCTTT
CDR3: CSALVTNTEAFF

V: TRBV2
D: -
size: many
J: TRBJ1-1
DNA: TGTGCCAGCAGTGAAAGGGCGGCCAGTATTTACACTGAAGCTTTCTTT
CDR3: CASSERAASIYTEAFF

V: TRBV27
D: -
size: many
J: TRBJ2-7
DNA: TGTGCCAGCAGTTTTGGTGCGGGGGCCGCTTGGTCCGAGCAGTACTTC
CDR3: CASSFGAGAAWSEQYF

V: TRBV5-6
D: TRBD1
size: many
J: TRBJ2-7
DNA: TGTGCCAGCAGCTTGGGAGTCGGGACAGGGGACGAGCAGTACTTC
CDR3: CASSLGVGTGDEQYF

V: TRBV6-5
D: -
size: many
J: TRBJ2-3
DNA: TGTGCCAGCAGTTACCCGTTTGGAGGCACAGATACGCAGTATTTT
CDR3: CASSYPFGGTDTQYF

V: TRBV5-1
D: -
size: -
J: TRBJ1-3
DNA: TGCGCCAGCAGTTTTGACAGCGCCTCTGGAAACACCATATATTTT
CDR3: CASSFDSASGNTIYF

V: TRBV7-9
D: -
size: many
J: TRBJ2-6
DNA: TGTGCCAGCAGCTTTAGGGCCTCTGGGGCCAACGTCCTGACTTTC
CDR3: CASSFRASGANVLTF

V: TRBV5-1
D: TRBD1
size: many
J: TRBJ2-1
DNA: TGCGCCAGCTGGATTGACAGGGGGCGTACGAATGAGCAGTTCTTC
CDR3: CASWIDRGRTNEQFF

V: TRBV12-3/TRBV12-4
D: -
size: few
J: TRBJ2-3
DNA: TGTGCCAGCAGTTTAGCGCGGCAGAGCACAGATACGCAGTATTTT
CDR3: CASSLARQSTDTQYF

V: TRBV4-1
D: -
size: many
J: TRBJ2-7
DNA: TGCGCCACCCGGGCCCCGAGCTCCTACGAGCAGTACTTC
CDR3: CATRAPSSYEQYF

V: TRBV30
D: TRBD1
size: many
J: TRBJ2-7
DNA: TGTGCCTGGGACGGGACAGCCGCCTACGAGCAGTACTTC
CDR3: CAWDGTAAYEQYF

V: TRBV7-9
D: -
size: many
J: TRBJ2-7
DNA: TGTGCCAGCAGCTTAGCGTTCACTGGGGAGCAGTACTTC
CDR3: CASSLAFTGEQYF

V: TRBV20-1
D: TRBD2
size: -
J: TRBJ2-3
DNA: TGCAGTGCACGGAGACTAGCGGGGGGGCCCGCAGATACGCAGTATTTT
CDR3: CSARRLAGGPADTQYF

V: TRBV5-6
D: -
size: many
J: TRBJ2-7
DNA: TGTGCCACTGGGGGGGCAGCGGGAGAGCAGTACTTC
CDR3: CATGGAAGEQYF

V: TRBV5-8
D: TRBD1
size: many
J: TRBJ2-5
DNA: TGTGCCAGCACAATGGGACAGGGAGATAACGGGATCAGAGATACCCAGTACTTC
CDR3: CASTMGQGDNGIRDTQYF

V: TRBV4-3
D: -
size: many
J: TRBJ2-7
DNA: TGCGCCAGCAGCCAAACCCTAGCGTACGAGCAGTACTTC
CDR3: CASSQTLAYEQYF

V: TRBV9
D: -
size: -
J: TRBJ1-1
DNA: TGTGCCAGCAGTTGGGGCACGGGCACTGAAGCTTTCTTT
CDR3: CASSWGTGTEAFF

V: TRBV7-9
D: -
size: many
J: TRBJ2-1
DNA: TGTGCCAGCAGCGCCCGGCGGCAGAGCTCCTACAATGAGCAGTTCTTC
CDR3: CASSARRQSSYNEQFF

V: TRBV28
D: -
size: many
J: TRBJ2-3
DNA: TGTGCCAGCAGTTTACAGGGCCCAGATACGCAGTATTTT
CDR3: CASSLQGPDTQYF

V: TRBV10-3
D: TRBD1
size: few
J: TRBJ2-4
DNA: TGTGCCATCGGACAGGGAACTAGCAAAAACATTCAGTACTTC
CDR3: CAIGQGTSKNIQYF

V: TRBV6-2/TRBV6-3
D: TRBD1
size: few
J: TRBJ1-1
DNA: TGTGCCAGCAGTTACTCCCCGGGACAGGGGGCTGAGAACACTGAAGCTTTCTTT
CDR3: CASSYSPGQGAENTEAFF

V: TRBV19
D: -
size: many
J: TRBJ1-1
DNA: TGTGCCAGTAGTGACCCAGCCACTGAAGCTTTCTTT
CDR3: CASSDPATEAFF

V: TRBV25-1
D: TRBD1
size: many
J: TRBJ1-4
DNA: TGTGCCAGCAGTGAAATCGGGACAGGGGCTAATGAAAAACTGTTTTTT
CDR3: CASSEIGTGANEKLFF

V: TRBV4-1
D: TRBD2
size: few
J: TRBJ2-5
DNA: TGCGCCAGCAGCCAGCGTAGCGGGGGGGCCGGAGAGACCCAGTACTTC
CDR3: CASSQRSGGAGETQYF

V: TRBV2
D: TRBD1
size: -
J: TRBJ1-2
DNA: TGTGCCAGCAGATACTCGACAGGGACGGACCCCTATGGCTACACCTTC
CDR3: CASRYSTGTDPYGYTF

V: TRBV5-6
D: TRBD2
size: -
J: TRBJ2-3
DNA: TGTGCCAGCAGATCACTTGTGGTCGGTCGGCAGGGAGGCACTAGCGGGCGATCAGATACGCAGTATTTT
CDR3: CASRSLVVGRQGGTSGRSDTQYF

V: TRBV9
D: TRBD2
size: -
J: TRBJ2-3
DNA: TGTGCCAGCAGCGGTGGTTGGGCTAGCGGGACAGATACGCAGTATTTT
CDR3: CASSGGWASGTDTQYF

V: TRBV7-6
D: TRBD1
size: -
J: TRBJ2-7
DNA: TGTGCCAGCAGCCCGGGACAGGGGGTATGGGAGCAGTACTTC
CDR3: CASSPGQGVWEQYF

V: TRBV20-1
D: -
size: many
J: TRBJ2-2
DNA: TGCAGTGCTAGAGAGGCAGGGGAAAGGACCGGGGAGCTGTTTTTT
CDR3: CSAREAGERTGELFF

V: TRBV7-9
D: TRBD1
size: many
J: TRBJ2-7
DNA: TGTGCCAGCAGCTTCGCGACAGGGGCGCGGTCCGAGCAGTACTTC
CDR3: CASSFATGARSEQYF

V: TRBV27
D: TRBD2
size: -
J: TRBJ2-1
DNA: TGTGCCAGCAGTTTCGGGACTAGGGGAGGACATGAGCAGTCCTTC
CDR3: CASSFGTRGGHEQSF

V: TRBV7-9
D: -
size: many
J: TRBJ2-5
DNA: TGTGCCAGCAGCTTAGCTCTAGAAGAGACCCAGTACTTC
CDR3: CASSLALEETQYF

V: TRBV6-2/TRBV6-3
D: -
size: -
J: TRBJ1-1
DNA: TGTGCCAGTGGGGGGCAAGCGCCTGAAGCTTTCTTT
CDR3: CASGGQAPEAFF

V: TRBV12-3/TRBV12-4
D: -
size: -
J: TRBJ1-5
DNA: TGTGCCAGCAGTTCACCGGAGCCACATAGCAATCAGCCCCTGCATTTT
CDR3: CASSSPEPHSNQPLHF

V: TRBV5-1
D: -
size: many
J: TRBJ2-7
DNA: TGCGCCAGCAGCTCAGGTAACTACGAGCAGTACTTC
CDR3: CASSSGNYEQYF

V: TRBV5-8
D: TRBD1
size: many
J: TRBJ1-2
DNA: TGTGCCAGCAGCCCCTTGGGGAGGGGGCTGAGCTATGGCTACACCTTC
CDR3: CASSPLGRGLSYGYTF

V: TRBV5-6
D: -
size: many
J: TRBJ1-3
DNA: TGTGCCAGCAGCTTCTTCTCTGGAAACACCATATATTTT
CDR3: CASSFFSGNTIYF